Below are 7 T cell receptor beta chains sequenced from a single sample in a study of cytomegalovirus exposure and HLA in healthy donors. Primers included in the PCR were 60 Vbeta and 13 Jbeta primers. The protocol was immunoSEQ multiplex PCR, while the TCRdb copy is restricted to in-frame clones and leaves out a portion. The table records 200,000 or so clones, approximately 88% of them present only once. The sample consisted of PBMCs. The receptor set was obtained from a woman between 45 and 65 years old in good health and CMV-seropositive.

The chain uses TRBV7-8 and TRBJ2-5; TRBD2 matches 7 bases. This CDR3 is built from 15 residues. CDR1 SGHVS and CDR2 FQNEAQ come from the germline V gene. V lost 5 bases and J lost 1; bases outside the gene matches: 7. The CDR3 here is CASSPLTSFQETQYF. CDR3 DNA sequence: TGTGCCAGCAGCCCCCTGACTAGCTTCCAAGAGACCCAGTACTTC.

This clone was seen a single time. The gene calls are TRBV27 and TRBJ1-5; D gene ambiguous. Per the germline V gene, CDR1 is MNHEY and CDR2 is SMNVEV (reference sequence). The CDR3 is made up of 13 amino acids. The V end was cut by 5 bases, the J end by 4 bases, with 9 bases between. This CDR3 reads CASSLHYNQPQHF. The CDR3 DNA follows: TGTGCCAGCAGTCTTCACTATAATCAGCCCCAGCATTTT.

V usage is TRBV11-2 and J usage is TRBJ1-4; D not resolved. Germline CDR1 is SGHAT and CDR2 is FQNNGV. The V end was cut by 1 base, the J end by 7 bases, with 13 bases between. The CDR3 has 15 residues. In nucleotides, the CDR3 is TGTGCCAGCAGCTTAGGCGGACTTAACGGTGAAAAACTGTTTTTT. This codes for CASSLGGLNGEKLFF.

The table lists this clone with a few counts. The CDR3 loop reads CASSWDSQNTEAFF. CDR3 DNA sequence: TGTGCCAGCAGCTGGGACAGCCAGAACACTGAAGCTTTCTTT. V is TRBV6-1 and J is TRBJ1-1; 7 bases line up with TRBD1. Germline V gene sequence: CDR1 MNHNS, CDR2 SASEGT. The CDR3 extends over 14 amino acids. V was clipped by 6 bases and J by 1 base; unmatched bases: 5.

V and J are TRBV28 and TRBJ1-4; 7 nucleotides agree with TRBD1. Germline CDR1 and CDR2: MDHEN and SYDVKM. The CDR3 runs to 16 residues. V gave up 2 bases and J gave up 5 bases; unmatched junction bases: 8. Written as DNA, the CDR3 is TGTGCCAGCAGTTTACCAACCGGGACAGTGAATGAAAAACTGTTTTTT. Amino acids: CASSLPTGTVNEKLFF.

This chain connects TRBV19 to TRBJ2-3; D may be TRBD1 (6 bases). This CDR3 is 14 amino acids long. In germline, CDR1 is LNHDA, CDR2 SQIVND (reference sequence). The V end was cut by 7 bases, the J end by 2 bases, with 13 bases between. CDR3 nucleotide sequence: TGTGCCAGTACAGGGGCGGACCTCACAGATACGCAGTATTTT. The encoded protein is CASTGADLTDTQYF.

The V and J genes are TRBV5-1 and TRBJ2-2; possibly TRBD2 for D (6 bases). The CDR3 runs to 13 residues. V was pared by 0 bases and J by 11 bases, with 11 bases between. Per germline, CDR1 SGHRS and CDR2 YFSETQ. The CDR3 DNA is TGCGCCAGCAGCTTGGCGGGGGAAGGCGAGCTGTTTTTT. This translates into CASSLAGEGELFF.